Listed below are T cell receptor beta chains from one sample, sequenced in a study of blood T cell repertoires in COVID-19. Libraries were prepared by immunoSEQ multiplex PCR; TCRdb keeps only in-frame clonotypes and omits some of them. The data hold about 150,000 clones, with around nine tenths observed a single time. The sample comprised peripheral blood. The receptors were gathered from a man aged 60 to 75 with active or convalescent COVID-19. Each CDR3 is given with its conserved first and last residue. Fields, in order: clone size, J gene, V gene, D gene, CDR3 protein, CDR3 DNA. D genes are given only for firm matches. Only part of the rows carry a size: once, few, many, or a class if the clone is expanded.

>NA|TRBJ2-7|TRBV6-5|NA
CASIPAGGTGYEQYF
TGTGCCAGCATACCCGCCGGGGGGACAGGCTACGAGCAGTACTTC
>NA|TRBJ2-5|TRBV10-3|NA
CASAPGGEETQYF
TGTGCCTCAGCCCCAGGCGGGGAGGAGACCCAGTACTTC
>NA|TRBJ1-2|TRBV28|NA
CASSLYRAARGYTF
TGTGCCAGCAGTTTATACAGGGCTGCGAGGGGCTACACCTTC
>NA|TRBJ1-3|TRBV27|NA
CASSSAGPGGNTIYF
TGTGCCAGCAGTTCCGCGGGGCCGGGTGGAAACACCATATATTTT
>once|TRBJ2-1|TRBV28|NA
CASSRLRGSSYNEQFF
TGTGCCAGCAGTCGCCTTCGGGGAAGCTCCTACAATGAGCAGTTCTTC
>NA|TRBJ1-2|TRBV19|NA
CASSIGQIYGYTF
TGTGCCAGTAGTATCGGACAGATCTATGGCTACACCTTC
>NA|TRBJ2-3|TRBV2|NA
CASRKGGFGTDTQYF
TGTGCCAGCAGGAAAGGGGGTTTCGGCACAGATACGCAGTATTTT
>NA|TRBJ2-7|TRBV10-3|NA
CAPRSEGRSTLAQYF
TGTGCCCCTCGTTCGGAGGGTCGCTCGACCCTAGCGCAGTACTTC
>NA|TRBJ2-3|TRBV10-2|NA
CASSGGDSSKMEQYF
TGCGCCAGCAGTGGGGGGGACAGCTCAAAGATGGAGCAGTATTTT
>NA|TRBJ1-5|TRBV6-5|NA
CASSYSRDQPQHF
TGTGCCAGCAGTTACTCGCGGGACCAGCCCCAGCATTTT
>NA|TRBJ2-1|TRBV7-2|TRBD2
CASSRPGTSGSSYNEQFF
TGTGCCAGCAGCCGGCCGGGAACTAGCGGGAGCTCCTACAATGAGCAGTTCTTC
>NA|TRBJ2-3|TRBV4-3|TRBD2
CASSQVLAGEKDTQYF
TGCGCCAGCAGCCAAGTCCTAGCGGGAGAAAAAGATACGCAGTATTTT
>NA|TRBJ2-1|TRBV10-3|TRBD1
CAISASTGNNEQFF
TGTGCCATCAGCGCCTCGACAGGGAACAATGAGCAGTTCTTC
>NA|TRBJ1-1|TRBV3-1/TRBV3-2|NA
CASSLAGSSTEAFF
TGTGCCAGCAGCCTAGCGGGGTCCAGCACTGAAGCTTTCTTT
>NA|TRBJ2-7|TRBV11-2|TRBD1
CASSPRQGSPYEQYF
TGTGCCAGCAGCCCCCGACAGGGGAGTCCCTACGAGCAGTACTTC
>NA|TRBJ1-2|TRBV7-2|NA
CASSSRGTALYGYTF
TGTGCCAGCAGCTCTAGGGGGACGGCCCTCTATGGCTACACCTTC
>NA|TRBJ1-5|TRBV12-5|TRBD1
CASGLVPRGQGSNQPQHF
TGTGCTAGTGGTTTGGTCCCTAGGGGACAGGGTAGCAATCAGCCCCAGCATTTT
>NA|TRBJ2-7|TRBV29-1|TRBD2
CSGSGSALGEQYF
TGCAGCGGGAGCGGGAGCGCTTTGGGGGAGCAGTACTTC
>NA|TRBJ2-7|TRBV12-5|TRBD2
CASGLARSGTRTLYEQYF
TGTGCTAGTGGTTTGGCACGGAGCGGGACTAGGACTCTCTACGAGCAGTACTTC
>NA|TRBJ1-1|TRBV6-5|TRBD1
CASFPGRTGTSEAFF
TGTGCCAGCTTTCCCGGACGGACAGGGACTTCTGAAGCTTTCTTT
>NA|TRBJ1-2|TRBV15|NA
CATSRDRRRNIYGYTF
TGTGCCACCAGCAGAGATCGTAGGCGGAACATCTATGGCTACACCTTC
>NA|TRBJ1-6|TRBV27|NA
CASSLEGVDGYNSPLHF
TGTGCCAGCAGTTTAGAAGGGGTGGACGGCTATAATTCACCCCTCCACTTT
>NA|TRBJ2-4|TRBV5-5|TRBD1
CASSLVDRGAKNIQYF
TGTGCCAGCAGCTTGGTTGACAGGGGAGCCAAAAACATTCAGTACTTC
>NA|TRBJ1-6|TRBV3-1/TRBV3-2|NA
CASSPPQGINSPLHF
TGTGCCAGCAGCCCCCCACAGGGTATTAATTCACCCCTCCACTTT
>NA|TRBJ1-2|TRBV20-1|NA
CSASKRGDWYGYTF
TGCAGTGCTAGTAAGCGGGGCGATTGGTATGGCTACACCTTC
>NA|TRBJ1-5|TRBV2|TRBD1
CASRKQGTSNQPQHF
TGTGCCAGCAGGAAACAGGGGACGAGCAATCAGCCCCAGCATTTT
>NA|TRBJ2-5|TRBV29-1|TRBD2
CSVGGGGMKTQYF
TGCAGCGTTGGCGGGGGGGGCATGAAGACCCAGTACTTC
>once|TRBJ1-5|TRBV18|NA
CASSPTGNQPQHF
TGTGCCAGCTCACCAACAGGGAACCAGCCCCAGCATTTT
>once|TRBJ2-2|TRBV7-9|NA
CASSLAFSANTGELFF
TGTGCCAGCAGCTTAGCGTTCAGCGCGAACACCGGGGAGCTGTTTTTT